These T cell receptor beta chains were read from a single sample in a study of CD8 T cells in ankylosing spondylitis. TCRdb reprocessed the 5' RACE reads with MiXCR, giving one entry per CDR3 protein. Of roughly 440,000 distinct CDR3 sequences listed, over 15% were seen once; the top ten hold approximately 1%. The sample consisted of blood, either unsorted or a sorted T cell fraction (not recorded which). Source of these receptors: a male donor with ankylosing spondylitis. Both conserved end residues are part of each CDR3. The order of the fields is D gene, clone size, CDR3 length, V gene, J gene, CDR3 DNA, CDR3 protein. The D gene is left open where the match is weak. Some rows mark clone size as missing; the rest say once, few, many or name a class of expanded clone.

.,.,14,TRBV15,TRBJ1-2,TGTGCCACCAGCAGAGAGGGGCTGAACTATGGCTACACCTTC,CATSREGLNYGYTF
.,few,13,TRBV5-1,TRBJ1-1,TGCGCCAGCAGTTCGGAATTGGGCACTGAAGCTTTCTTT,CASSSELGTEAFF
.,few,16,TRBV12-3/TRBV12-4,TRBJ1-4,TGTGCCAGCAGTAGGGGGACTGGGGGATTAATGAAAAACCTGTTTTTT,CASSRGTGGLMKNLFF
.,few,14,TRBV5-8,TRBJ2-2,TGTGCCAGCGGACGGGACACTAACACCGGGGAGCTGTTTTTT,CASGRDTNTGELFF
.,few,13,TRBV20-1,TRBJ1-1,TGCAGTGCTAGGCGGGACACGAACACTGAAGCTTTCTTT,CSARRDTNTEAFF
.,.,14,TRBV20-1,TRBJ1-6,TGCAGTGCCATCCCTTGGGGTGATAATTCACCCCTCCACTTT,CSAIPWGDNSPLHF
TRBD2,many,15,TRBV4-3,TRBJ2-7,TGCGCCAGCAGCCCCCGACTAGCGGGAGTCTACGAGCAGTACTTC,CASSPRLAGVYEQYF
.,few,14,TRBV20-1,TRBJ2-5,TGCAGTGCTAGAGATGCGGGGCGGCCGGAGACCCAGTACTTC,CSARDAGRPETQYF
TRBD1,.,13,TRBV2,TRBJ1-4,TGTGCCAGCACCGACAGGGGCGGAGAAAAACTGTTTTTT,CASTDRGGEKLFF
TRBD1,.,15,TRBV20-1,TRBJ1-3,TGCAGTGCTAGTCGGGACAGTAGCTCTGGAAACACCATATATTTT,CSASRDSSSGNTIYF
TRBD1,.,16,TRBV5-1,TRBJ2-3,TGCGCCAGCAGCTCCGGGACAGGGGGAGGCACAGATACGCAGTATTTT,CASSSGTGGGTDTQYF
.,.,16,TRBV3-1,TRBJ2-7,TGTGCCAGCAGCCAAGATCTAAACAGCCTCTCCTACGAGCAGTACTTC,CASSQDLNSLSYEQYF
TRBD2,few,18,TRBV3-1,TRBJ2-7,TGTGCCAGCAGCCAGGCCCAATGGACTAGCGGGAGTAGCTACGAGCAGTACTTC,CASSQAQWTSGSSYEQYF
.,.,13,TRBV19,TRBJ2-2,TGTGCCAGTAGTATATGGGGAGCCGGGGAGCTGTTTTTT,CASSIWGAGELFF
.,.,12,TRBV7-9,TRBJ1-1,TGTGCCAGCAGCTTCGGACAGTTTGAAGCTTTCTTT,CASSFGQFEAFF
TRBD1,few,17,TRBV5-1,TRBJ1-1,TGCGCCAGCAGCTTGTTGGGACAGGGCCTCGGAAAGACTGAAGCTTTCTTT,CASSLLGQGLGKTEAFF
.,many,12,TRBV6-6,TRBJ1-5,TGTGCCAGCAGTTTCGACGTCCAGCCCCAGCATTTT,CASSFDVQPQHF
.,.,13,TRBV6-1,TRBJ1-4,TGTGCCAGCTATCTTCTTCCAGGTGAAAAACTGTTTTTT,CASYLLPGEKLFF
.,once,17,TRBV7-8,TRBJ2-2,TGTGCCAGCAGCTTAATTAGCTGGACCTCAAACACCGGGGAGCTGTTTTTT,CASSLISWTSNTGELFF
TRBD2,few,15,TRBV6-1,TRBJ2-1,TGTGCCAGCAGCAAGGGACTAGCGACTTACAATGAGCAGTTCTTC,CASSKGLATYNEQFF
.,.,14,TRBV5-1,TRBJ2-2,TGCGCCAGCAGCCAAATTCTTAACACCGGGGAGCTGTTTTTT,CASSQILNTGELFF
TRBD2,.,14,TRBV20-1,TRBJ2-7,TGCAGTGCTAGGGCTAGCGGGAGAGGAAACGAGCAGTACTTC,CSARASGRGNEQYF
.,.,16,TRBV19,TRBJ1-1,TGTGCCAGTAGTATAGCCCGAATGGCCCGGGACACTGAGGCTTTCTTT,CASSIARMARDTEAFF
TRBD1,.,15,TRBV18,TRBJ2-7,TGTGCCAGCTCACCGGGGACAGGGGTTATGTACGAGCAGTACTTC,CASSPGTGVMYEQYF
.,.,15,TRBV20-1,TRBJ2-1,TGCAGTGCTAGAGATTCCAGAAATCTAGCCAATGAGCAGTTCTTC,CSARDSRNLANEQFF
.,.,13,TRBV6-2/TRBV6-3,TRBJ1-5,TGTGCCAGCGTAAGGGGCTACAATCAGCCCCAGCATTTT,CASVRGYNQPQHF
.,.,13,TRBV5-1,TRBJ2-3,TGCGCCAGCAGTGACGGGGGCACAGATACGCAGTATTTT,CASSDGGTDTQYF
TRBD2,few,15,TRBV12-3/TRBV12-4,TRBJ2-1,TGTGCCAGCAGCAAACGGGGGGGGTTGGGTCTTGAGCAGTTCTTC,CASSKRGGLGLEQFF
TRBD1,few,12,TRBV29-1,TRBJ2-3,TGCAGCGCGGACAGGGCGGGAGATACGCAGTATTTT,CSADRAGDTQYF
.,.,13,TRBV7-3,TRBJ1-1,TGTGCCAGCAGCACAGGGACGGGGACTGAAGCTTTCTTT,CASSTGTGTEAFF
.,.,13,TRBV5-6,TRBJ1-1,TGTGCCAGCAGCTTCATTCCTACAGAAGAAGCTTTCTTT,CASSFIPTEEAFF
.,.,15,TRBV27,TRBJ2-2,TGTGCCAGCAGTTTCGGACAGATCAACACCGGGGAGCTGTTTTTT,CASSFGQINTGELFF
.,few,16,TRBV5-1,TRBJ1-2,TGCGCCAGCAGCTTTTCCGGGGACTCTGACCTCTATGGCTACACCTTC,CASSFSGDSDLYGYTF
TRBD1,few,15,TRBV20-1,TRBJ1-6,TGCAGTGCTAGAACCGGGACAGGGCTCGTCTCACCCCTCCACTTT,CSARTGTGLVSPLHF
.,.,13,TRBV18,TRBJ2-3,TGTGCCAGCTCCGGGGTTTATAGAGATACGCAGTATTTT,CASSGVYRDTQYF
.,.,15,TRBV29-1,TRBJ1-2,TGCAGCGTTGCGGGGGCAGGGGCGTCTTACTATGGCTACACCTTC,CSVAGAGASYYGYTF
TRBD2,many,19,TRBV5-1,TRBJ2-7,TGCGCCAGCAGTTATAGGACTAGCGGGGGGACAACAACCCCCTACGAGCAGTACTTC,CASSYRTSGGTTTPYEQYF
.,few,15,TRBV18,TRBJ2-1,TGTGCCAGCTCACCACCGGGGCTCTTCTACAATGAGCAGTTCTTC,CASSPPGLFYNEQFF
.,.,14,TRBV6-5,TRBJ1-2,TGTGCCAGCAGTTACTCGAAGCTTAACTATGGCTACACCTTC,CASSYSKLNYGYTF
.,.,16,TRBV27,TRBJ2-3,TGTGCCAGCAGTCGATACAGGGAGTTGTGGACAGATACGCAGTATTTT,CASSRYRELWTDTQYF
.,.,15,TRBV20-1,TRBJ1-4,TGCAGTGCTAGAGTGAGGGCAGCAACTAATGAAAAACTGTTTTTT,CSARVRAATNEKLFF
TRBD1,few,13,TRBV3-1,TRBJ2-7,TGTGCCAGCAGCCCCTCGACAGGGCTCGAGCAGTACTTC,CASSPSTGLEQYF
.,few,15,TRBV7-2,TRBJ1-1,TGTGCCAGCAGCTTCTCGGACAGAGAGAACACTGAAGCTTTCTTT,CASSFSDRENTEAFF
TRBD1,few,16,TRBV24-1,TRBJ2-1,TGTGCCACCAGTGATCCCAAAGGGACAGCCTCCAATGAGCAGTTCTTC,CATSDPKGTASNEQFF
TRBD2,few,16,TRBV9,TRBJ2-2,TGTGCCAGCAGCGTATCTGGCGGGGGGTTAACCGGGGAGCTGTTTTTT,CASSVSGGGLTGELFF